This paragraph covers one T cell receptor (beta chain) sequence. This CDR3 has 14 amino acids. Germline lookup yields CDR1 MNHEY and CDR2 SMNVEV (reference sequence). V lost 6 bases and J 4 bases, leaving 15 bases between the germline ends. This sample was included in a study of blood T cell repertoires in COVID-19. Original analysis: Reference gene primer amplification yielded estimated nucleated cell counts. Method: immunoSEQ multiplex PCR; TCRdb's copy keeps in-frame clones and lacks some. V and J calls and clone size come straight from that table; D and trimming were deduced from the DNA. The top ten clones hold 10% to 14% of a sample with 200,000 to 250,000 clones, nearly 90% of them seen once. Participants were aged about 18 to 90 years, lived in about 26 US areas, and enrolled virtually. Donors were grouped by their self-reported clinical history. Cohort 3 recovery required two negative PCRs, clearance, or symptom resolution.

The TCR was taken from a man aged 25-45 years who had recovered from COVID-19. Sequenced input: PBMCs or T cells enriched from blood (not recorded which). The chain joins TRBV27 to TRBJ1-2, with a weak D call TRBD1 (5 bases). The CDR3 here is CASSMAQAVYGYTF. The DNA of the CDR3 is TGTGCCAGCAGCATGGCACAGGCAGTCTATGGCTACACCTTC.